A selection of T cell receptor beta chains follows, all from one sample in a study of T cells after yellow fever vaccination. TCRdb redid the calling of the 5' RACE reads with MiXCR, one entry per CDR3 protein. This table has 500,000 to 650,000 distinct CDR3 sequences, less than 20% appearing once. Sequenced material: PBMCs, taken 5 to 6 days after the first yellow fever vaccination. The source is a young man who received the YFV17D yellow fever vaccine. The CDR3 runs from the conserved cysteine through the conserved F or W. A D gene is named only where the DNA matches it firmly. Some rows have no size entry. The others give once, few or many, or a class for an expanded clone.

D	J	V	size	CDR3	DNA
TRBD2	TRBJ2-5	TRBV7-2	NA	CASSATTSGQETQYF	TGTGCCAGCAGCGCCACGACTAGCGGCCAAGAGACCCAGTACTTC
NA	TRBJ2-2	TRBV6-2/TRBV6-3	NA	CASSYPAFGDANTGELFF	TGTGCCAGCAGTTACCCCGCTTTCGGGGATGCGAACACCGGGGAGCTGTTTTTT
NA	TRBJ1-1	TRBV29-1	few	CSVEEVGNTEAFF	TGCAGCGTTGAAGAGGTAGGGAACACTGAAGCTTTCTTT
NA	TRBJ2-1	TRBV18	few	CASSPRFGTDEQFF	TGTGCCAGCTCACCTCGTTTTGGGACGGATGAGCAGTTCTTC
NA	TRBJ1-4	TRBV3-1	NA	CASSQGRGWDEKLFF	TGTGCCAGCAGCCAAGGCAGGGGATGGGATGAAAAACTGTTTTTT
TRBD1	TRBJ1-2	TRBV4-1	NA	CASTLNPGQGVNYGYTF	TGCGCCAGCACCCTCAACCCGGGACAGGGGGTTAACTATGGCTACACCTTC
NA	TRBJ2-5	TRBV5-1	few	CASSWGTYQETQYF	TGCGCCAGCAGCTGGGGCACGTACCAAGAGACCCAGTACTTC
TRBD1	TRBJ1-6	TRBV5-1	NA	CASSGGQGGSSPLHF	TGCGCCAGCAGCGGGGGACAGGGAGGCAGTTCACCCCTCCACTTT
NA	TRBJ1-1	TRBV5-6	NA	CASSLVGGKGTEAFF	TGTGCCAGCAGCTTGGTCGGGGGCAAAGGCACTGAAGCTTTCTTT
TRBD2	TRBJ2-5	TRBV4-3	few	CASSQDSGLAGQETQYF	TGCGCCAGCAGCCAAGACTCAGGGCTAGCGGGGCAAGAGACCCAGTACTTC
NA	TRBJ2-1	TRBV20-1	few	CSAREYNEQFF	TGCAGTGCTAGAGAATACAATGAGCAGTTCTTC
NA	TRBJ2-5	TRBV12-3/TRBV12-4	few	CASRQISGGETQYF	TGTGCCAGCAGACAGATTAGCGGAGGCGAGACCCAGTACTTC
TRBD1	TRBJ1-1	TRBV20-1	NA	CSARADRDTEAFF	TGCAGTGCTAGAGCGGACAGGGACACTGAAGCTTTCTTT
NA	TRBJ2-1	TRBV6-1	few	CASREGGAHVYEQFF	TGTGCCAGCAGGGAAGGGGGGGCGCATGTCTATGAGCAGTTCTTC